This T cell receptor (beta chain) was captured by sequencing in a study of blood T cell repertoires in COVID-19. Study-level information: Material from acute and convalescent COVID-19 was sourced from the United States, Italy and Spain.

A word on this clone: The sample has other DNA sequences that encode this CDR3 too.

In the source study's methods: From reference gene primer amplification, estimates of nucleated cell counts were derived. Profiling relied on immunoSEQ multiplex PCR, and the TCRdb table lists in-frame clones only, not all of them. That table supplies the V and J calls and clone size; D and trimming were determined from the DNA. There are 250,000 to 350,000 clones in the sample; more than 70% occur only once, and roughly 5.2% lies in the top ten. The study recruited people aged roughly 18 to 100 years across approximately 23 US areas. Each participant's cohort was designated according to participant-reported clinical history. There are 15 residues in the CDR3. The V end was cut by 3 bases, the J end by 0 bases, with 10 bases between. Germline V gene sequence: CDR1 LNHDA, CDR2 SQIVND (reference sequence).

V gene TRBV19 combines with J gene TRBJ2-3; D possibly corresponds to TRBD1 (5 bases). What was sequenced was PBMCs or T cells enriched from blood (not recorded which). The clonotype was recovered from a woman in her twenties or thirties who had recovered from COVID-19. The CDR3 DNA reads as TGTGCCAGTAGTATTGGGGCCGCTAGCACAGATACGCAGTATTTT. Its protein is CASSIGAASTDTQYF.